Described below is a single T cell receptor (beta chain) sequence and its context. Its target is not known. This sample was taken from a study of T cell repertoires in cytomegalovirus infection. The CDR3 loop spans 13 amino acids. The germline V and J ends were trimmed by 2 bases and 8 bases, with 10 bases remaining between them. Germline V CDR1 and CDR2: ENHRY, SYGVKD. Via MiXCR, TCRdb re-called the reads, giving one row per CDR3 protein. The sample shows roughly 500,000 distinct CDR3 sequences, about 33% of them seen only once. The sequencing used cultured PBMCs, collected from culture after CMV antigen stimulation. The chain links TRBV10-3 to TRBJ2-1; D may be TRBD2 (6 bases). This clonotype was sampled from a human donor in good health (CMV status not recorded). Some clones in this sample may be carry-over from other donors' samples. CDR3 in DNA: TGTGCCATCAGTGAGGCTAGCGACGATGAGCAGTTCTTC. It encodes CAISEASDDEQFF.